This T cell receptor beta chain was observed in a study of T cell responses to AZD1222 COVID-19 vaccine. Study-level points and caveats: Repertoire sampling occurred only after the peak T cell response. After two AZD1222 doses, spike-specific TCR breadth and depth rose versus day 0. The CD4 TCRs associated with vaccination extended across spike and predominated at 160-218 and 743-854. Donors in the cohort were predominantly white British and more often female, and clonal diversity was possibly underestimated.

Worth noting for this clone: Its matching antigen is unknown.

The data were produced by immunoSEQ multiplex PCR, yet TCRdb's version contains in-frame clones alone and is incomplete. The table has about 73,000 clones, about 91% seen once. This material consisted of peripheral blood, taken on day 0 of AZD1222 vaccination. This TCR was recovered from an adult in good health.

As DNA, the CDR3 is TGCGCCAGCAGCCAAGATGGTGGCAGCCCTAGCACAGATACGCAGTATTTT. Translation gives CASSQDGGSPSTDTQYF. This chain joins TRBV4-3 and TRBJ2-3; D gene unclear. Germline CDR1 is LGHNA and CDR2 is YSLEER. The length of the CDR3 is 17 residues. V was shortened by 0 bases and J by 0 bases, with 13 bases between the two germline ends.